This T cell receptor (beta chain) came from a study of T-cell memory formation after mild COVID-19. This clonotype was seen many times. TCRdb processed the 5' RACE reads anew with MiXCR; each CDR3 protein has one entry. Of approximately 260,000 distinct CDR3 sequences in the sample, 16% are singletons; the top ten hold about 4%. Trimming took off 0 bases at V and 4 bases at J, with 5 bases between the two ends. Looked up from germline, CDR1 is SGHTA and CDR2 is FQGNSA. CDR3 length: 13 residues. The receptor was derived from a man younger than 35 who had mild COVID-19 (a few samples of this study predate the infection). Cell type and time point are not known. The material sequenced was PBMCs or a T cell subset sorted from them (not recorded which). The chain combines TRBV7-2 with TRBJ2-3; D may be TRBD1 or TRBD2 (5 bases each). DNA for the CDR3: TGTGCCAGCAGCTTAGCGGGGGCAGATACGCAGTATTTT. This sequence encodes CASSLAGADTQYF.